The 24 T cell receptor beta chains given below trace back to one sample, sequenced in a study of blood T cell repertoires in COVID-19 (dated by TCRdb to the early 2020s). Library prep was done by the immunoSEQ multiplex PCR assay. TCRdb limited this immuneACCESS table to in-frame rearrangements with V and J called. A share of clones is missing; checked studies link under half to unresolved V genes, and the rest is unexplained. This sample holds some 73,000 clones; about 86% were observed only once. The ten largest clones add up to around 28% of the sample. The sequencing input was peripheral blood. Receptors originate from a human donor in a cohort sampled during active COVID-19.

This clone turned up a few times. The chain uses TRBV11-3 and TRBJ2-7; tentatively, D is TRBD2 (6 bases). The germline V and J ends were trimmed by 5 bases and 0 bases, with 14 bases remaining between them. The CDR3 is 15 residues long. Germline values: CDR1 SGHNT, CDR2 YENEEA. The CDR3: CASSRMTRGSYEQYF. CDR3 in DNA: TGTGCCAGCAGCCGAATGACTAGGGGCTCCTACGAGCAGTACTTC.

V is TRBV5-6 and J is TRBJ1-1; no firm D call. V lost 4 bases and J 4 bases, leaving 8 bases between the germline ends. The germline CDR1 and CDR2 sequences are SGHDT and YYEEEE. This CDR3 is built from 12 residues. The CDR3 is CASSPSGTEAFF. CDR3 coding DNA: TGTGCCAGCAGCCCCTCGGGCACTGAAGCTTTCTTT.

The chain carries TRBV28 and TRBJ2-5, with D perhaps matching TRBD2 (5 bases). This CDR3 is built from 15 residues. Between the trimmed V and J ends, which lost 2 bases and 1 base, there was a span of 11 bases. Germline V gene sequence: CDR1 MDHEN, CDR2 SYDVKM. CDR3 in DNA: TGTGCCAGCAGTTTAGGGGAGCCCCCCCAAGAGACCCAGTACTTC. Amino acids: CASSLGEPPQETQYF.

The chain uses TRBV15 and TRBJ1-4, with D possibly matching TRBD1 (6 bases). V was cut by 0 bases and J by 7 bases, with 12 bases left in between. The CDR3 totals 15 residues. Germline V lookup: CDR1 LNHNV, CDR2 YYDKDF (reference sequence). This chain's CDR3 is CATSREGGWSEKLFF. CDR3 DNA sequence: TGTGCCACCAGCAGAGAAGGGGGTTGGAGTGAAAAACTGTTTTTT.

This clone came up a few times. The V call is TRBV15, the J call TRBJ1-5, with D hard to call. Trimming removed 0 bases at V and 0 bases at J, with 3 bases between. The germline V gene encodes CDR1 LNHNV and CDR2 YYDKDF (reference sequence). CDR3 length equals 14 residues. For the CDR3, the DNA is TGTGCCACCAGCAGAGACAGTAGCAATCAGCCCCAGCATTTT. Translated: CATSRDSSNQPQHF. The entire variable domain, with the rest obtained from reference TRBV15 and TRBJ1-5, is as follows: DAMVIQNPRYQVTQFGKPVTLSCSQTLNHNVMYWYQQKSSQAPKLLFHYYDKDFNNEADTPDNFQSRRPNTSFCFLDIRSPGLGDTAMYLCATSRDSSNQPQHFGDGTRLSIL.

The J gene is TRBJ1-2, the V gene TRBV5-6; D not certain. CDR1 is SGHDT, CDR2 YYEEEE, per germline. V dropped 1 base and J dropped 4 bases, with 11 bases sitting between them. This CDR3 comprises 14 residues. This chain's CDR3 is CASSLSGSPYGYTF. DNA of the CDR3: TGTGCCAGCAGCTTGTCGGGATCTCCCTATGGCTACACCTTC. Supplemented by reference TRBV5-6 and TRBJ1-2, the full variable domain reads DAGVTQSPTHLIKTRGQQVTLRCSPKSGHDTVSWYQQALGQGPQFIFQYYEEEERQRGNFPDRFSGHQFPNYSSELNVNALLLGDSALYLCASSLSGSPYGYTFGSGTRLTVV.

The V and J genes are TRBV14 and TRBJ2-6; D uncertain. CDR1 and CDR2 from the germline V gene are SGHDN and FVKESK. This CDR3 region has 16 residues. Trimming removed 4 bases from V and 1 base from J, with 11 bases in between. The chain's CDR3 is CASSPLGPSGANVLTF. DNA for the CDR3: TGTGCCAGCAGCCCCCTTGGCCCTTCTGGGGCCAACGTCCTGACTTTC.

The chain employs TRBV29-1 and TRBJ2-7, with TRBD1 identical over 9 bases. Unmatched junction bases numbered 10, after V lost 7 bases and J lost 3 bases. CDR1 is SQVTM and CDR2 is ANQGSEA in the germline V gene. The CDR3 totals 14 residues. The CDR3, as DNA: TGCAGCGCCGTGGGACAGGGACGAAGCTACGAGCAGTACTTC. Amino acid sequence: CSAVGQGRSYEQYF.

CDR3 protein: CERRRLQNTEAFF. In DNA, the CDR3 is TGTGAGAGAAGGAGGCTCCAGAACACTGAAGCTTTCTTT. The gene calls are TRBV11-3 and TRBJ1-1; D not certain. This CDR3 spans 13 amino acids. The germline V gene encodes CDR1 SGHNT and CDR2 YENEEA.

The rearrangement links TRBV11-2 to TRBJ2-7; 7 bases are a match to TRBD1. Germline V gives CDR1 SGHAT, CDR2 FQNNGV. Germline trimming cut 2 bases from V and 4 bases from J; bases unmatched to any gene: 11. This CDR3 comprises 16 residues. CDR3 amino acids: CASSLSPGQVGYEQYF. The CDR3 nucleotides read TGTGCCAGCAGCTTATCTCCCGGACAGGTGGGGTACGAGCAGTACTTC. Together with reference TRBV11-2 and TRBJ2-7, the CDR3 gives the full variable domain: EAGVAQSPRYKIIEKRQSVAFWCNPISGHATLYWYQQILGQGPKLLIQFQNNGVVDDSQLPKDRFSAERLKGVDSTLKIQPAKLEDSAVYLCASSLSPGQVGYEQYFGPGTRLTVT.

This clone has a single count. The genes are TRBV4-1 and TRBJ2-5, with D possibly being TRBD2 (5 bases). Germline CDR1 reads MGHRA; CDR2 reads YSYEKL. The CDR3 spans 14 residues. V gave up 4 bases and J gave up 3 bases, with 12 bases separating them. In DNA form, the CDR3 reads TGCGCCAGCAGCCTGTTGGACTGGGAAGAGACCCAGTACTTC. Protein sequence: CASSLLDWEETQYF.

The rearrangement uses TRBV4-2 and TRBJ2-7, with 11 bases aligning to TRBD1. The CDR3 extends over 15 amino acids. Germline-derived CDR1 and CDR2 are LGHNA and YNFKEQ. Trimming took 2 bases from V and 2 from J; bases not matched to a gene: 2. CDR3 loop: CASSQKGQGAYEQYF. The CDR3, as DNA: TGTGCCAGCAGCCAAAAGGGACAGGGGGCCTACGAGCAGTACTTC.

This rearrangement joins TRBV14 to TRBJ2-5; a weak D match, TRBD1 (7 bases). This CDR3 has 15 amino acids. Trimming shortened V by 2 bases and J by 4 bases, and 14 bases separated the two germline ends. Per germline, CDR1 SGHDN and CDR2 FVKESK. As DNA, the CDR3 is TGTGCCAGCAGCCAATGGAGGGGGCCTGGAGAGACCCAGTACTTC. As protein: CASSQWRGPGETQYF.

This chain uses TRBV4-1 with TRBJ1-3; TRBD1 is a possible D gene (6 bases). This CDR3 is built from 18 residues. CDR1 is MGHRA and CDR2 is YSYEKL in the germline V gene. Trimming took 2 bases from V and 4 from J, leaving 21 bases between them. The CDR3 spells CASSQPQTGISRGNTIYF. Here the CDR3 DNA reads TGCGCCAGCAGCCAACCCCAAACAGGGATATCGCGCGGAAACACCATATATTTT.

V and J are TRBV7-3 and TRBJ2-3; 9 nucleotides match TRBD2. The CDR3 consists of 15 residues. V shed 2 bases, J shed 4 bases, and the junction held 4 bases outside the gene matches. CDR1 is SGHTA, CDR2 FQGTGA, per germline. Here the CDR3 reads CASSLGGGAPDTQYF. The CDR3 region has the DNA TGTGCCAGCAGCTTAGGCGGGGGGGCCCCAGATACGCAGTATTTT.

The V gene is TRBV4-3, the J gene TRBJ2-3; perhaps TRBD2 as D (6 bases). The CDR3 runs 14 residues. Per germline, CDR1 LGHNA and CDR2 YSLEER. V shed 0 bases and J shed 4 bases, with 8 bases lying between them. In DNA, the CDR3 is TGCGCCAGCAGCCAAGAGTGGGGGGCAGATACGCAGTATTTT. This translates into CASSQEWGADTQYF.

J is TRBJ1-2 and V is TRBV29-1; D is undetermined. The V end lost 6 bases, the J end lost 4 bases, and 9 bases lay between the germline ends. CDR3 length: 11 amino acids. The germline gives CDR1 SQVTM, CDR2 ANQGSEA. The CDR3, as DNA: TGCAGCGTCGCCGGGGTCTATGGCTACACCTTC. Translated, it gives CSVAGVYGYTF.

The chain combines TRBV4-1 with TRBJ1-1, with a weak D call TRBD1 (5 bases). CDR1 is MGHRA, CDR2 YSYEKL, per germline. With 2 bases removed from V and 1 base from J, the gap between germline ends came to 8 bases. The CDR3 consists of 14 residues. The CDR3 nucleotides read TGCGCCAGCAGCCAACTACAGGAGAACACTGAAGCTTTCTTT. Protein product: CASSQLQENTEAFF.

The chain employs TRBV19 and TRBJ2-6, with D possibly being TRBD1 (5 bases). V lost 4 bases, J lost 4 bases, and 11 bases lay in between. The germline CDR1 and CDR2 sequences are LNHDA and SQIVND (reference sequence). CDR3 length equals 15 residues. The CDR3 reads CASSSSGFGANVLTF. The CDR3 DNA reads TGTGCCAGTAGTAGTTCAGGGTTCGGGGCCAACGTCCTGACTTTC.

This chain links TRBV18 with TRBJ1-4; D uncertain. V was shortened by 4 bases and J by 0 bases, with 9 bases between the two germline ends. In germline, CDR1 is KGHSH, CDR2 LQKENI. The CDR3 sequence is 15 residues long. The CDR3 loop is CASSRRGATNEKLFF. In nucleotides, the CDR3 is TGTGCCAGCTCACGCCGGGGTGCAACTAATGAAAAACTGTTTTTT.

This clone was counted a few times. The rearrangement joins TRBV6-2 or TRBV6-3 to TRBJ1-1; D is uncertain. Germline lookup yields CDR1 MNHEY and CDR2 SVGEGT. CDR3 length: 14 residues. V was trimmed by 2 bases and J by 1 base, leaving 8 bases between them. The DNA of the CDR3 is TGTGCCAGCAGTTACCCTAGATGGAACACTGAAGCTTTCTTT. It translates to CASSYPRWNTEAFF.

CDR3 DNA: TGCAGCGGCGACAGGGGGCTGTCCACTGAAGCTTTCTTT. Translation: CSGDRGLSTEAFF. The chain has TRBV29-1 and TRBJ1-1; TRBD1 matches at 10 bases. The CDR3 consists of 13 residues. V lost 7 bases to trimming and J lost 4 bases; unmatched junction nucleotides: 6. Per germline, CDR1 SQVTM and CDR2 ANQGSEA. The whole variable domain, filled in from reference TRBV29-1 and TRBJ1-1, reads SAVISQKPSRDICQRGTSLTIQCQVDSQVTMMFWYRQQPGQSLTLIATANQGSEATYESGFVIDKFPISRPNLTFSTLTVSNMSPEDSSIYLCSGDRGLSTEAFFGQGTRLTVV.

The V and J genes are TRBV15 and TRBJ2-2; D gene unclear. CDR3 length: 15 residues. From germline, CDR1 is LNHNV and CDR2 YYDKDF (reference sequence). Between the trimmed V and J ends, which lost 1 base and 8 bases, there was a span of 14 bases. DNA of the CDR3: TGTGCCACCAGCAGAGCGGTCATCACGTCAGGGGAGCTGTTTTTT. Amino acid sequence: CATSRAVITSGELFF.

This clone was detected only once. The chain links TRBV27 to TRBJ2-7, with 8 bases lining up with TRBD2. CDR1 MNHEY and CDR2 SMNVEV come from the germline V gene (reference sequence). The trim removed 8 bases at V and 0 bases at J, leaving 6 bases unmatched. The CDR3 runs 14 residues. This CDR3 reads CASRGGLSSYEQYF. In nucleotides, the CDR3 is TGTGCCAGCCGGGGGGGCCTGAGCTCCTACGAGCAGTACTTC.